This T cell receptor beta chain emerged from a study of Graves' ophthalmopathy and Graves' hyperthyroidism. In this sample, this clonotype turned up many times. TCR beta CDR3 regions were amplified from RNA transcripts. The library came from an HTBI-primed first-round RT-PCR and a second-round multiplex PCR. From the multiplex PCR reads, TCRdb called clonotypes with MiXCR, one entry per CDR3 protein. The data show 450,000 to 600,000 distinct CDR3 sequences, with approximately 35% seen just once and about 4.6% held by the top ten. Trimming cost V 6 bases and J 1 base, with 12 bases left between them. In germline, CDR1 is SNHLY, CDR2 FYNNEI. The CDR3 has 14 residues.

This TCR came from an adult man with Graves' hyperthyroidism. This chain links TRBV2 with TRBJ2-5, with D perhaps assigned TRBD1 or TRBD2 (5 bases each). Specimen: peripheral blood or thyroid tissue (not recorded which). The CDR3 DNA follows: TGTGCCAGCAGCCAGGGACGGGTCCAAGAGACCCAGTACTTC. It yields the protein CASSQGRVQETQYF.